Each of the 20 T cell receptor beta chains below was sequenced from the same sample in a study of blood T cell repertoires in COVID-19 (dated by TCRdb to 2019 to 2021). Libraries were prepared through the immunoSEQ multiplex PCR assay. What TCRdb holds here is the immuneACCESS table cut down to in-frame rearrangements. Part of the clones is not present; checked against another copy, under half of the missing clones reflect an unresolved V gene, and the others are unexplained. This sample lists 350,000 or so clones; roughly 90% were detected once. Approximately 0.97% of the sample goes to the ten largest clones. Sequencing was performed on PBMCs or T cells enriched from blood (not recorded which). These receptors originate from a woman aged 30 to 39 who had been exposed to COVID-19.

This sequence joins TRBV29-1 and TRBJ2-7; tentative D call: TRBD1 (6 bases). Trimming left V 4 bases short and J 0 bases short, with 19 bases between. Looked up from germline, CDR1 is SQVTM and CDR2 is ANQGSEA. The CDR3 runs 16 residues. CDR3 coding DNA: TGCAGCGTTGCCCGGCACAGGGATTACCTCTCCTACGAGCAGTACTTC. Protein: CSVARHRDYLSYEQYF.

The chain is built from TRBV30 and TRBJ2-7; 10 bases align to TRBD2. V lost 5 bases and J lost 6; bases outside the gene matches: 7. The CDR3 has 13 residues. CDR1 is GTSNPN, CDR2 SVGIG, per germline (reference sequence). This CDR3 is CAWDLAGVGEQYF. CDR3 DNA: TGTGCCTGGGATCTAGCGGGAGTAGGCGAGCAGTACTTC.

The V call is TRBV15, the J call TRBJ1-4, with a tentative D call TRBD1 (5 bases). V lost 0 bases, J lost 5 bases, and 10 bases lay in between. Per the germline V gene, CDR1 is LNHNV and CDR2 is YYDKDF (reference sequence). This CDR3 spans 15 amino acids. CDR3 sequence: CATSRDSGGNEKLFF. CDR3 DNA sequence: TGTGCCACCAGCAGAGATTCGGGGGGGAATGAAAAACTGTTTTTT.

The genes are TRBV5-1 and TRBJ2-5; 8 bases match TRBD2. Germline CDR1 and CDR2: SGHRS and YFSETQ. CDR3 size: 16 residues. J was trimmed by 5 bases and V by 2 bases; bases with no gene match: 11. Here the CDR3 reads CASSFLGRALGETQYF. CDR3 nucleotides: TGCGCCAGCAGCTTCCTCGGGAGGGCCCTGGGGGAGACCCAGTACTTC.

A note on this clone: Other DNA sequences of this sample code for an identical CDR3. This chain joins TRBV28 and TRBJ2-7, with D hard to call. The V gene's germline CDR1 is MDHEN and CDR2 SYDVKM. CDR3 length equals 12 residues. V was shortened by 6 bases and J by 0 bases, with 6 bases between the two germline ends. In DNA form, the CDR3 reads TGTGCCAGCAGCCCCAACTCCTACGAGCAGTACTTC. This codes for CASSPNSYEQYF.

The chain combines TRBV28 with TRBJ1-5; 10 bases map to TRBD1. The germline V gene has CDR1 MDHEN and CDR2 SYDVKM. The trim removed 6 bases at V and 7 bases at J, leaving 18 bases unmatched. CDR3 length: 18 amino acids. This chain's CDR3 is CASRPPPGTGAVWQPQHF. As DNA, the CDR3 is TGTGCCAGCAGACCGCCCCCTGGGACAGGGGCGGTATGGCAGCCCCAGCATTTT.

V is TRBV6-1 and J is TRBJ1-2; unclear D gene. The CDR3 contains 12 residues. CDR1 and CDR2 from the germline V gene are MNHNS and SASEGT. Trimming left V 3 bases short and J 7 bases short, with 9 bases between. CDR3 loop: CASSDHLGGYTF. In DNA, the CDR3 is TGTGCCAGCAGTGACCACCTAGGTGGCTACACCTTC.

V usage is TRBV20-1 and J usage is TRBJ2-7, with 9 bases lining up with TRBD2. The germline V gene encodes CDR1 DFQATT and CDR2 SNEGSKA (reference sequence). This CDR3 has 16 amino acids. The trim removed 3 bases at V and 2 bases at J, leaving 11 bases unmatched. The CDR3 DNA follows: TGCAGTGCTAGTCCCATTAGCGGGAGCTTACCCTACGAGCAGTACTTC. Protein: CSASPISGSLPYEQYF.

About this clone: Mismatch with germline at one junction end may stem from a read error. This sequence joins TRBV12-3 or TRBV12-4 and TRBJ1-4; 9 nucleotides line up with TRBD1. This CDR3 has 12 amino acids. The CDR3 DNA sequence: TGTGCCAGCAGCACTAGACAGGGGGAAGAAGTGTGG. This codes for CASSTRQGEEVW.

The chain combines TRBV5-6 with TRBJ1-3; 7 nucleotides line up with TRBD1. Germline CDR1 is SGHDT and CDR2 is YYEEEE. The CDR3 is 15 amino acids. The V gene end was trimmed by 2 bases and the J gene end by 4 bases; junction bases not matched to a gene: 6. The DNA for the CDR3 is TGTGCCAGCAGCTTTACAGGGGCGCAGGGAAACACCATATATTTT. This sequence encodes CASSFTGAQGNTIYF.

The chain uses TRBV11-2 and TRBJ2-1; 8 bases agree with TRBD2. Trimming removed 2 bases from V and 4 bases from J; junction bases left unmatched: 7. Germline loops: CDR1 SGHAT, CDR2 FQNNGV. The CDR3 sequence is 16 residues long. CDR3 in DNA: TGTGCCAGCAGCTTATTTCTAGCGGGTTCTTACAATGAGCAGTTCTTC. Translating gives CASSLFLAGSYNEQFF.

The chain combines TRBV7-8 with TRBJ2-7, with 13 bases lining up with TRBD2. This CDR3 contains 16 residues. V was pared by 4 bases and J by 5 bases, with 8 bases of the junction left unmatched. Germline CDR1 is SGHVS and CDR2 is FQNEAQ. The CDR3 DNA reads TGTGCCAGCAGCTGGACCGGGACTAGCGGGACTGACGAGCAGTACTTC. Translation gives CASSWTGTSGTDEQYF.

This clone has only a few counts. The chain recombines TRBV9 with TRBJ2-1; 14 bases line up with TRBD2. The V and J ends lost 3 bases and 8 bases, in that order; junction bases with no gene match: 4. CDR1 and CDR2 from the germline V gene are SGDLS and YYNGEE. This CDR3 is built from 15 residues. In DNA form, the CDR3 reads TGTGCCAGCAGCGACCCGGGACTAGCGGGAGATGAGCAGTTCTTC. This translates into CASSDPGLAGDEQFF.

This clone was picked up one time. V gene TRBV28 combines with J gene TRBJ2-5; TRBD2 might be the D (5 bases). Germline CDR1 reads MDHEN; CDR2 reads SYDVKM. The CDR3 totals 13 residues. The V end lost 4 bases, the J end lost 7 bases, and 13 bases lay between the germline ends. The CDR3: CASSSGVYVTQYF. The CDR3 bases are TGTGCCAGCAGTTCCGGGGTCTATGTGACCCAGTACTTC. Full variable domain (outside the CDR3, taken from reference TRBV28 and TRBJ2-5): DVKVTQSSRYLVKRTGEKVFLECVQDMDHENMFWYRQDPGLGLRLIYFSYDVKMKEKGDIPEGYSVSREKKERFSLILESASTNQTSMYLCASSSGVYVTQYFGPGTRLLVL.

The rearrangement joins TRBV5-8 to TRBJ2-3, with 13 bases lining up with TRBD2. The germline gives CDR1 SGHTS, CDR2 YDEGEE. V dropped 4 bases and J dropped 3; count of bases not matched to a gene: 8. The CDR3 consists of 17 residues. The CDR3 nucleotides read TGTGCCAGCAGCCTGGGACTAGCGGGATCATATACAGATACGCAGTATTTT. It specifies CASSLGLAGSYTDTQYF.

This clone was detected many times. The rearrangement uses TRBV6-5 and TRBJ2-1; 7 bases agree with TRBD2. Germline V gives CDR1 MNHEY, CDR2 SVGAGI. CDR3 length: 15 residues. The J segment lost 8 bases and the V segment lost 4 bases, leaving 11 bases of the junction unmatched. CDR3 in amino acids: CASSFGAGSGDEQFF. DNA of the CDR3: TGTGCCAGCAGTTTCGGAGCGGGATCAGGTGATGAGCAGTTCTTC.

The chain is built from TRBV6-1 and TRBJ1-3; 7 bases line up with TRBD1. The CDR3 length is 18 residues. Trimming at V came to 4 bases and at J to 0 bases, leaving 12 bases not matched to a gene. Germline CDR1 is MNHNS and CDR2 is SASEGT. CDR3 amino acids: CASSVLTGTAFSGNTIYF. DNA for the CDR3: TGTGCCAGCAGTGTGTTAACCGGGACAGCCTTCTCTGGAAACACCATATATTTT.

The chain uses TRBV7-9 and TRBJ2-7; D perhaps matches TRBD1 (6 bases). The CDR3 runs to 13 residues. Trimming removed 5 bases from V and 1 base from J, with 9 bases in between. The germline V gene has CDR1 SEHNR and CDR2 FQNEAQ (reference sequence). The CDR3 nucleotides read TGTGCCAGCAGCACTACAGGGTCCTACGAGCAGTACTTC. This codes for CASSTTGSYEQYF.

The rearrangement links TRBV9 to TRBJ1-2; possible D gene TRBD1, 6 bases. This CDR3 is built from 13 residues. V lost 0 bases and J 6 bases, leaving 9 bases between the germline ends. Germline V gene data show CDR1 as SGDLS and CDR2 as YYNGEE. CDR3: CASSVEGTHGYTF. DNA for the CDR3: TGTGCCAGCAGCGTAGAAGGGACACATGGCTACACCTTC.

By share, this clone ranks as medium-sized. The chain joins TRBV3-1 (or the pseudogene TRBV3-2) to TRBJ2-2; TRBD1 is a possible D gene (5 bases). This CDR3 has 15 residues. Germline V CDR1 and CDR2: LGHDT, YNNKEL (reference sequence). V lost 4 bases, J lost 2 bases, and 11 bases lay in between. The CDR3 loop reads CASSRTGVNTGELFF. CDR3 coding DNA: TGTGCCAGCAGCCGCACAGGAGTAAACACCGGGGAGCTGTTTTTT.